Sequencing of this T cell receptor beta chain was carried out in a study of blood T cell repertoires in COVID-19. Study details: T cells, B-cell-depleted T cells, or PBMCs provided the cDNA or gDNA that served as material.

V lost 5 bases, J lost 8 bases, and 6 bases stayed unmatched. The CDR3 consists of 13 residues. Germline V gene lookup returns CDR1 SGHNT and CDR2 YENEEA. As handled by the study authors: Reference gene primer amplification in the assay estimated nucleated cell counts. Generated by immunoSEQ multiplex PCR, the TCRdb table keeps only in-frame clones and is missing some. Clone size and the V and J calls come from that table; the DNA yielded D and trimming. Of a few hundred thousand clones listed, 89% are singletons. The clonotype originates from a woman aged 40 to 50 who had recovered from COVID-19. The sample was peripheral blood. The chain links TRBV11-3 to TRBJ2-1, with 7 bases aligning to TRBD2. In nucleotides, the CDR3 is TGTGCCAGCAGCCGGGACTATCAGCATGAGCAGTTCTTC. Its translation is CASSRDYQHEQFF.